The present TCR beta chain was sequenced within a study of T cells in localized non-small cell lung cancer (dated by TCRdb to about 2020). About the study as a whole: The study examined T cell repertoires in a few hundred patients with early-stage NSCLC and compared tumors with uninvolved tumor-adjacent lungs. The cohort comprised 200 to 300 treatment-naïve NSCLC patients with resected, localized lung tumors. Of the NSCLC patients, roughly 130 were male and around 99 were female, and the mean age was around 70 years.

What the authors observed across the whole study: Because of the exploratory design, TCR variables were selected using unadjusted p-values without false-discovery rate correction. A median of around 50 of the top 100 tumor clones were detected in paired uninvolved adjacent lung, and some 30 of these tumor clones were also found among the top 100 clones of the paired uninvolved adjacent lung. Uninvolved tumor-adjacent lung showed the highest T cell clonality, higher than tumor, which suggests more focused antigenic responses in the uninvolved tumor-adjacent lung. Higher blood T cell density associated with longer overall survival, while higher adjacent-lung clonality associated with shorter survival. Because multi-region sequencing of the tumors was not done, intratumor heterogeneity could not be ruled out.

Including the terminal cysteine and phenylalanine, the CDR3 comprises 16 residues. The retained sequence is limited to the CDR3, 48 bases, with the frame set at the first base. V is pared back by 7 bases and J by 4 bases, with 22 bases lying between the germline termini. Looking up the germline V gene yields CDR1 SNHLY and CDR2 FYNNEI. Only a few counts were recorded for this clone. It has no known antigen specificity. No much larger clone is present one base from it, and per-base qualities are unavailable. TCR beta CDR3 regions were sequenced from DNA using the immunoSEQ Assay. Processing in the source paper ran as follows. To compute T cell density, TCR beta template counts were normalized to usable DNA, which was estimated by amplifying housekeeping genes. Richness was estimated with the preseqR package, extrapolating to 400,000 templates for PBMC samples and 120,000 templates for tissue samples. Clonality was calculated as one minus Pielou's evenness. Tissue-enriched TCRs were identified through differential abundance testing performed on productive amino-acid clonotypes, with a minimum total count of 5 and an alpha of 0.1. The Jaccard Index and the Morisita Overlap Index were used to measure how much the repertoires overlapped between compartments. TCR beta CDR3s were clustered by GLIPH together with public tetramer-defined viral CDR3s, and at least three viral sequences plus V-gene enrichment were required for viral motifs. As stored in TCRdb, this immuneACCESS dataset retains in-frame rearrangements with V and J assigned. A fraction of the clones does not appear; measured against another copy, unresolved V genes explain less than half of the discrepancy, and the remainder lacks a known reason. V and J calls plus clone size are reproduced from that table; the DNA served to infer D and trimming. A total of 4,500 to 5,500 clones appear in this sample, 30% of them only once. Just under 8.5% of the sample goes to the ten largest clones.

At diagnosis, peripheral blood, uninvolved tumor-adjacent lung and tumor were collected and were preserved as a mix of fresh-frozen and FFPE material. This sequence originates from an older male donor with stage I lung adenocarcinoma. The chain was built from TRBV2 and TRBJ2-5; the D gene is perhaps TRBD2, from 6 matching bases. This sample comprised lung tumor tissue, obtained before any cancer treatment. The CDR3 protein sequence reads: CASTSSAGAAGETQYF. At the DNA level, the sequence is TGTGCCAGCACCTCATCCGCCGGGGCAGCGGGAGAGACCCAGTACTTC.